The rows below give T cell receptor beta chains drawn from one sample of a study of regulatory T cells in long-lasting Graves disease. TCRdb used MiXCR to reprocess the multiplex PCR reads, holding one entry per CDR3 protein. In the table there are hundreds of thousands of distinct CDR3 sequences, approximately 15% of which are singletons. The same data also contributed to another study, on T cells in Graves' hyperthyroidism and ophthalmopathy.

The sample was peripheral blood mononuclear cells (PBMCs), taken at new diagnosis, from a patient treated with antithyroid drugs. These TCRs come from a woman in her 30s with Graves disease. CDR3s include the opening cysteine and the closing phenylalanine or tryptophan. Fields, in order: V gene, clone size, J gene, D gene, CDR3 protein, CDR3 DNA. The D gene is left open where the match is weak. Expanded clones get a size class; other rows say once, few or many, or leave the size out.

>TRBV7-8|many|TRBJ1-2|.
CASSLSGTKAHGYTF
TGTGCCAGCAGCTTATCCGGGACGAAGGCACATGGCTACACCTTC
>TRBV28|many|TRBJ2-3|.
CASQGRSTDTQYF
TGTGCCAGCCAGGGTCGAAGCACAGATACGCAGTATTTT
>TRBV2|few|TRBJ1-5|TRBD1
CASNGQGNQPQHF
TGTGCCAGCAATGGACAGGGGAATCAGCCCCAGCATTTT
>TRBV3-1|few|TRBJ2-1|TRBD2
CASSLDPTSGGYNEQFF
TGTGCCAGCAGCCTCGACCCAACTAGCGGGGGTTACAATGAGCAGTTCTTC
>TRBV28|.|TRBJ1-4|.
CASSLPQGTEKLFF
TGTGCCAGCAGTTTACCCCAGGGGACTGAAAAACTGTTTTTT
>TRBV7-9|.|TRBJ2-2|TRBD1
CASSLGQGAFVAGELFF
TGTGCCAGCAGCTTAGGACAGGGGGCATTCGTCGCCGGGGAGCTGTTTTTT
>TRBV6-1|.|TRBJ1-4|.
CACGREGSTEKLFF
TGTGCCTGTGGGAGGGAGGGAAGTACTGAAAAACTGTTTTTT
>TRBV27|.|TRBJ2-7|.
CASSLPRFGYEQYF
TGTGCCAGCAGTTTACCAAGGTTTGGCTACGAGCAGTACTTC
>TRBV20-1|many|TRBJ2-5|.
CSASPRQGLQETQYF
TGCAGTGCTAGTCCCCGGCAGGGCCTCCAAGAGACCCAGTACTTC
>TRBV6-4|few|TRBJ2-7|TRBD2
CASSEALAGIYEQYF
TGTGCCAGCAGTGAGGCGCTAGCGGGCATTTACGAGCAGTACTTC
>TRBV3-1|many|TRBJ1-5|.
CASSRNPDQPQHF
TGTGCCAGCAGCCGGAATCCAGATCAGCCCCAGCATTTT
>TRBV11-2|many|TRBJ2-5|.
CASSPGGLALVETQYF
TGTGCCAGCAGCCCCGGGGGCCTAGCGCTGGTGGAGACCCAGTACTTC
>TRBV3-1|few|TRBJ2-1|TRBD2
CASSQQLAGPEQFF
TGTGCCAGCAGCCAACAACTAGCGGGACCTGAGCAGTTCTTC
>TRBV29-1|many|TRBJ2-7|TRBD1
CSATGGEQYF
TGCAGCGCCACAGGGGGCGAGCAGTACTTC
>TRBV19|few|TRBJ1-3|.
CASNRNSGSGNTIYF
TGTGCCAGTAACCGTAACTCCGGCTCTGGAAACACCATATATTTT
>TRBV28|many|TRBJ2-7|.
CASSLHQFYEQYF
TGTGCCAGCAGTTTACACCAGTTCTACGAGCAGTACTTC
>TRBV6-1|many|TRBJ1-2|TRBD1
CASRTGKVGGYTF
TGTGCCAGCAGGACAGGGAAGGTTGGTGGCTACACCTTC
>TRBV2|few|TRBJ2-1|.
CASSGMYGFF
TGTGCCAGCAGTGGGATGTATGGGTTCTTC
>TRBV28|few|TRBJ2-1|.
CASSYRVSSYNEQFF
TGTGCCAGCAGTTACAGGGTCAGCTCCTACAATGAGCAGTTCTTC
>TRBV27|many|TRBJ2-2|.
CASSSHTGELFF
TGTGCCAGCAGTTCCCACACCGGGGAGCTGTTTTTT
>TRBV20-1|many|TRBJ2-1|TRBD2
CSGGGRASEQFF
TGCAGTGGCGGGGGTAGGGCCAGTGAGCAGTTCTTC
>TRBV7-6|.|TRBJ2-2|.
CATRGSGSNTGELFF
TGTGCCACAAGGGGGTCAGGGTCGAACACCGGGGAGCTGTTTTTT
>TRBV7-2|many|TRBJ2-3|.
CASSLSTGKTDTQYF
TGTGCCAGCAGCTTATCCACCGGGAAGACAGATACGCAGTATTTT
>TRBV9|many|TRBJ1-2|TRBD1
CASSAGHRGYMDGYTF
TGTGCCAGCAGCGCAGGGCACAGGGGTTACATGGATGGCTACACCTTC
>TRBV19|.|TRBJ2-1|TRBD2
CASSKKGGRAEDEQFF
TGTGCCAGTAGTAAAAAGGGCGGGAGGGCCGAGGATGAGCAGTTCTTC
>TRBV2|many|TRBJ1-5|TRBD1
CASKGQGAQPQHF
TGTGCCAGCAAAGGACAGGGGGCTCAGCCCCAGCATTTT
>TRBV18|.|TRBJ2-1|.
CASSPERVNEQFF
TGTGCCAGCTCACCCGAACGGGTTAATGAGCAGTTCTTC
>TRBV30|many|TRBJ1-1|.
CACLEGGDPLSDTEAFF
TGTGCCTGTCTGGAGGGAGGGGACCCCTTGAGTGACACTGAAGCTTTCTTT
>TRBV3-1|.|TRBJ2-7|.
CASSPPGRPSYEQYF
TGTGCCAGCAGCCCCCCGGGGCGGCCCTCCTACGAGCAGTACTTC
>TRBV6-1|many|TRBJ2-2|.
CASSEAGDTGELFF
TGTGCCAGCAGTGAAGCGGGAGACACCGGGGAGCTGTTTTTT
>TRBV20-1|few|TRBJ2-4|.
CSASKGDLQYF
TGCAGTGCTAGCAAAGGGGATCTTCAGTACTTC
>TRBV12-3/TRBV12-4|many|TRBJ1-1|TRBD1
CASSPRQGGRTEAFF
TGTGCCAGCAGTCCACGACAGGGGGGACGGACTGAAGCTTTCTTT
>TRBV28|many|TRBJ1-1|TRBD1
CASSWGKQGASEAFF
TGTGCCAGCAGCTGGGGGAAACAGGGGGCTAGTGAAGCTTTCTTT
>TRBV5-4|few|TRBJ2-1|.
CASMISVEGREQFF
TGTGCCAGCATGATTTCTGTCGAGGGGCGAGAGCAGTTCTTC
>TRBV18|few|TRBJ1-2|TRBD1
CASLGQGSHGYTF
TGTGCCAGCTTGGGACAGGGGAGCCATGGCTACACCTTC
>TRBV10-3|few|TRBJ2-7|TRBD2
CAISEQSGRVPYEQYF
TGTGCCATCAGTGAGCAAAGCGGGAGGGTCCCCTACGAGCAGTACTTC
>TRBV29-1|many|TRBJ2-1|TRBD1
CSVAGQGGEQFF
TGCAGCGTTGCGGGACAGGGAGGTGAGCAGTTCTTC
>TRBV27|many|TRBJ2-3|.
CASSLFPTDTQYF
TGTGCCAGCAGTTTATTCCCCACAGATACGCAGTATTTT
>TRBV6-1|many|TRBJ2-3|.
CASRAGRSDTQYF
TGTGCCAGCAGGGCCGGCCGGTCCGATACGCAGTATTTT
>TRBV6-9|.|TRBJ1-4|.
CASSYILVGAFVRSTNEKLFF
TGTGCCAGCAGTTATATTTTAGTAGGGGCTTTCGTTAGATCAACTAATGAAAAACTGTTTTTT
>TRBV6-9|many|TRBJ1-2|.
CASSYPRGYGYTF
TGTGCCAGCAGTTACCCGCGGGGTTATGGCTACACCTTC
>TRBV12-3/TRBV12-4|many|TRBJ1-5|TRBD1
CASSLGQGWAQPQHF
TGTGCCAGCAGTTTAGGACAGGGGTGGGCTCAGCCCCAGCATTTT
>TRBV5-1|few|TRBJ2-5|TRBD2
CASSLRSGSDETQYF
TGCGCCAGCAGCTTGCGAAGCGGGAGTGATGAGACCCAGTACTTC
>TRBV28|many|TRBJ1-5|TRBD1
CASTRQGASQPQHF
TGTGCCAGCACTCGACAGGGGGCGAGTCAGCCCCAGCATTTT
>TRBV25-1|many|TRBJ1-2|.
CASNLGSGYTF
TGTGCCAGCAACCTAGGATCTGGCTACACCTTC
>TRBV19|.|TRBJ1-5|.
CASNLGEMSNQPQHF
TGTGCCAGTAATCTAGGGGAAATGAGCAATCAGCCCCAGCATTTT